Presented here are 26 T cell receptor beta chains from one specimen sequenced in a study of graft-versus-host responses after intestinal transplantation. No antigen has been assigned to these receptors. Clones were sequenced by immunoSEQ multiplex PCR, and TCRdb holds only the in-frame ones, with some missing. The sample consists of some 62,000 clones, roughly 90% of them appearing once. The sequencing used unstimulated CD8+ T cells sorted from spleen or lymph node cells, collected before transplant. Receptors were obtained from a human donor who was the organ donor for an intestinal transplant.

This chain links TRBV27 with TRBJ2-1; 11 positions agree with TRBD2. CDR1 and CDR2 (germline): MNHEY, SMNVEV (reference sequence). The CDR3 is 16 residues long. V shed 5 bases, J shed 6 bases, and the junction held 9 bases outside the gene matches. This chain's CDR3 is CASSAQTSGDTNEQFF. CDR3 in DNA: TGTGCCAGCAGTGCCCAGACTAGCGGGGATACCAATGAGCAGTTCTTC.

V is TRBV27 and J is TRBJ1-2; D is uncertain. Germline lookup yields CDR1 MNHEY and CDR2 SMNVEV (reference sequence). V was trimmed by 5 bases and J by 8 bases, leaving 15 bases between them. This CDR3 is built from 13 residues. The CDR3 loop is CASSVTQRSGYTF. The CDR3 bases are TGTGCCAGCAGTGTTACCCAAAGAAGCGGCTACACCTTC.

The table lists this clone with a count of one. The rearrangement uses TRBV7-9 and TRBJ1-2; 7 bases align to TRBD1. This CDR3 comprises 16 residues. The trim removed 5 bases at V and 3 bases at J, leaving 12 bases unmatched. Germline CDR1 is SEHNR and CDR2 is FQNEAQ (reference sequence). In DNA, the CDR3 is TGTGCCAGCAGCCCGCGGACAGGAACCCTGGACTATGGCTACACCTTC. As protein: CASSPRTGTLDYGYTF.

This rearrangement joins TRBV7-2 to TRBJ1-3; the D gene is possibly TRBD1 (6 bases). Germline loops: CDR1 SGHTA, CDR2 FQGNSA. The germline V and J ends were trimmed by 3 bases and 0 bases, with 6 bases remaining between them. The CDR3 contains 14 residues. CDR3 nucleotide sequence: TGTGCCAGCAGCTTGGACAGCTCTGGAAACACCATATATTTT. This sequence encodes CASSLDSSGNTIYF.

This clone was seen a single time. This CDR3 reads CASSLVGSGIYEQFF. CDR3 DNA: TGTGCCAGCAGCTTAGTGGGCAGCGGGATCTATGAGCAGTTCTTC. The chain links TRBV7-3 to TRBJ2-1; 7 bases are shared with TRBD2. Germline V CDR1 and CDR2: SGHTA, FQGTGA. The V segment lost 2 bases and the J segment 8 bases; nucleotides outside the gene matches: 9. This CDR3 has 15 amino acids.

The J gene is TRBJ2-1, the V gene TRBV11-2; possible D gene TRBD2, 5 bases. The length of the CDR3 is 15 residues. Between the trimmed V and J ends, which lost 6 bases and 2 bases, there was a span of 14 bases. The germline V gene has CDR1 SGHAT and CDR2 FQNNGV. DNA of the CDR3: TGTGCCAGCAGAGCCCCCGAGCGGACCTACAATGAGCAGTTCTTC. Residues: CASRAPERTYNEQFF.

This chain joins TRBV6-5 and TRBJ2-4, with 8 bases aligning to TRBD1. CDR3 length equals 14 residues. Germline values: CDR1 MNHEY, CDR2 SVGAGI. Trimming cost V 2 bases and J 8 bases; bases outside gene matches: 5. CDR3 DNA sequence: TGTGCCAGCAGTTACCAGACAGGGGTGGACATTCAGTACTTC. The encoded protein is CASSYQTGVDIQYF.

V and J are TRBV10-3 and TRBJ2-5; weak D call: TRBD1 (6 bases). The CDR3 is made up of 15 amino acids. V dropped 2 bases and J dropped 5 bases, with 15 bases sitting between them. CDR1 ENHRY and CDR2 SYGVKD come from the germline V gene. The CDR3 sequence is CAISEGMGAAETQYF. The CDR3 DNA is TGTGCCATCAGTGAGGGGATGGGGGCGGCGGAGACCCAGTACTTC.

The chain has TRBV30 and TRBJ1-1, with TRBD1 identical over 9 bases. The junction had 2 bases not matched to a gene; V was cut back by 3 bases and J by 6 bases. Germline-derived CDR1 and CDR2 are GTSNPN and SVGIG (reference sequence). The CDR3 is 12 amino acids. This CDR3 is CAWRGTGSEAFF. The CDR3 nucleotides are TGTGCCTGGAGGGGGACAGGGTCTGAAGCTTTCTTT.

In DNA, the CDR3 is TGTGCAAGTCGCTTAGTCCCCCCAGGCCCGGACTGGTCCTACGAGCAGTACTTC. Translating it yields CASRLVPPGPDWSYEQYF. The chain has TRBV12-2 and TRBJ2-7; whether TRBD2, the table's D call, matches the DNA was not checked. TRBV12-2 is listed as a pseudogene. The CDR3 is 18 residues long.

This clone occurred a few times. This rearrangement joins TRBV28 to TRBJ2-7, with TRBD2 as a possible D gene (6 bases). The CDR3 spans 15 residues. Germline assignment: CDR1 MDHEN and CDR2 SYDVKM. V was clipped by 3 bases and J by 3 bases, with 15 bases between them. The CDR3 spells CASSFPGGTLYEQYF. The CDR3 region has the DNA TGTGCCAGCAGTTTCCCCGGCGGGACCCTCTACGAGCAGTACTTC.

About this clone itself: At one end, the junction sequence differs from germline, possibly due to a read error. This rearrangement joins TRBV7-7 to TRBJ2-5, with 8 bases identical to TRBD1. Germline V gives CDR1 SSHAT, CDR2 FNYEAQ (reference sequence). This CDR3 is 14 amino acids long. In DNA form, the CDR3 reads TGTGCTAGCAGCTTAGCAGGGGGCGCGGAGACCCAGTACTTC. This codes for CASSLAGGAETQYF.

The J gene is TRBJ1-2, the V gene TRBV7-9; TRBD1 agrees at 10 bases. The V and J ends lost 2 bases and 8 bases, in that order; junction bases with no gene match: 17. Germline V gene data show CDR1 as SEHNR and CDR2 as FQNEAQ (reference sequence). There are 18 residues in the CDR3. Here the CDR3 DNA reads TGTGCCAGCAGCTTAATAGTTGCGACAGGGGGCGCGGGTGAGGGCTACACCTTC. It specifies CASSLIVATGGAGEGYTF.

In its sample, this clone was seen once. The chain is built from TRBV5-4 and TRBJ2-3, with 7 bases that match TRBD2. Germline CDR1 reads SGHNT; CDR2 reads YYREEE (reference sequence). J was trimmed by 4 bases and V by 8 bases; bases with no gene match: 10. This CDR3 is 14 amino acids long. The CDR3 coding sequence is TGTGCCAGTGAGTCCGGGGAGGGCGCAGATACGCAGTATTTT. Amino acids: CASESGEGADTQYF.

The chain is built from TRBV7-8 and TRBJ2-7; the D is unclear. This CDR3 contains 12 residues. Trimming pared 5 bases from V and 1 base from J, leaving 6 bases between. In germline, CDR1 is SGHVS, CDR2 FQNEAQ. The CDR3 protein is CASSQISYEQYF. The CDR3 DNA sequence: TGTGCCAGCAGCCAGATTTCCTACGAGCAGTACTTC. The full variable domain, in which reference TRBV7-8 and TRBJ2-7 provide the parts outside the CDR3, is GAGVSQSPRYKVAKRGQDVALRCDPISGHVSLFWYQQALGQGPEFLTYFQNEAQLDKSGLPSDRFFAERPEGSVSTLKIQRTQQEDSAVYLCASSQISYEQYFGPGTRLTVT.

The rearrangement uses TRBV6-5 and TRBJ1-2, with D possibly matching TRBD1 (6 bases). V was shortened by 9 bases and J by 5 bases, with 16 bases between the two germline ends. CDR3 size: 13 residues. Looked up from germline, CDR1 is MNHEY and CDR2 is SVGAGI. The CDR3 region is CASYGGGLYGYTF. The CDR3 nucleotides are TGTGCCAGTTATGGTGGGGGCTTATATGGCTACACCTTC.

V gene TRBV6-5 combines with J gene TRBJ2-7; TRBD2 matches at 7 bases. The CDR3 spans 15 residues. Trimming at V came to 4 bases and at J to 2 bases, leaving 8 bases not matched to a gene. Germline CDR1 and CDR2: MNHEY and SVGAGI. CDR3 bases: TGTGCCAGCAGTTCGGGACTACCATCGACCTACGAGCAGTACTTC. Translating gives CASSSGLPSTYEQYF.

The rearrangement uses TRBV13 and TRBJ1-1, with 8 bases matching TRBD1. The J segment lost 1 base and the V segment lost 1 base, leaving 11 bases of the junction unmatched. Germline CDR1 PRHDT, CDR2 FYEKMQ (reference sequence). The CDR3 consists of 18 residues. The CDR3 sequence: CASSLATGDSERNTEAFF. For the CDR3, the DNA is TGTGCCAGCAGCTTAGCGACAGGGGACTCCGAGAGGAACACTGAAGCTTTCTTT.

The chain is built from TRBV7-2 and TRBJ2-7; 11 positions agree with TRBD1. This CDR3 comprises 15 residues. The junction had 8 bases not matched to a gene; V was cut back by 5 bases and J by 5 bases. Germline CDR1 is SGHTA and CDR2 is FQGNSA. The CDR3 DNA is TGTGCCAGCAGCCTCGGACAGGGGGCGGGGAACGAGCAGTACTTC. It is translated as CASSLGQGAGNEQYF.

This rearrangement joins TRBV6-5 to TRBJ2-2; D gene unclear. Per the germline V gene, CDR1 is MNHEY and CDR2 is SVGAGI. The V and J ends lost 2 bases and 3 bases respectively, with 4 bases between them. The length of the CDR3 is 13 residues. CDR3 sequence (DNA): TGTGCCAGCAGTTACGGCCACACCGGGGAGCTGTTTTTT. It is translated as CASSYGHTGELFF.

This clone was observed once. The chain is built from TRBV5-4 and TRBJ2-7; TRBD2 agrees at 7 bases. The CDR3 spans 14 residues. Germline V gene lookup returns CDR1 SGHNT and CDR2 YYREEE (reference sequence). Trimming cost V 0 bases and J 4 bases; bases outside gene matches: 4. CDR3: CASSLGGGLYEQYF. The DNA for the CDR3 is TGTGCCAGCAGCTTGGGGGGGGGACTATACGAGCAGTACTTC. Full variable domain (remainder filled in from reference TRBV5-4 and TRBJ2-7): ETGVTQSPTHLIKTRGQQVTLRCSSQSGHNTVSWYQQALGQGPQFIFQYYREEENGRGNFPPRFSGLQFPNYSSELNVNALELDDSALYLCASSLGGGLYEQYFGPGTRLTVT.

The chain carries TRBV28 and TRBJ1-2; D perhaps matches TRBD1 (6 bases). V was trimmed by 7 bases and J by 7 bases, leaving 16 bases between them. Germline CDR1 MDHEN, CDR2 SYDVKM. This CDR3 contains 13 residues. CDR3 region: CASTRGLGGGYTF. CDR3 DNA: TGTGCCAGCACCAGGGGACTAGGCGGTGGCTACACCTTC.

V and J are TRBV6-5 and TRBJ1-1; 7 nucleotides match TRBD1. The CDR3 consists of 14 residues. The germline V gene has CDR1 MNHEY and CDR2 SVGAGI. V trimming: 6 bases; J trimming: 4 bases; junction bases outside the gene matches: 8. CDR3 loop: CASSFRTGSTEAFF. The DNA of the CDR3 is TGTGCCAGCAGCTTCAGGACAGGCAGCACTGAAGCTTTCTTT.

This sequence joins TRBV4-3 and TRBJ2-5; 8 positions match TRBD1. From germline, CDR1 is LGHNA and CDR2 YSLEER. This CDR3 is built from 13 residues. V gave up 2 bases and J gave up 12 bases; unmatched junction bases: 8. The CDR3 nucleotides read TGCGCCAGCAGCCAAAGCACGGGACAGGTGGAGTACTTC. It specifies CASSQSTGQVEYF.

The chain couples TRBV13 to TRBJ2-7; TRBD2 aligns across 9 bases. The CDR3 runs to 15 residues. The V gene's germline CDR1 is PRHDT and CDR2 FYEKMQ (reference sequence). The ends lost 3 bases at V and 2 bases at J; junction bases unmatched: 5. CDR3 in amino acids: CASSFRGRAPYEQYF. The CDR3 coding sequence is TGTGCCAGCAGCTTCCGCGGGAGGGCCCCCTACGAGCAGTACTTC.

The rearrangement joins TRBV9 to TRBJ1-6, with TRBD1 as a possible D gene (6 bases). The germline V gene has CDR1 SGDLS and CDR2 YYNGEE. The germline V and J ends were trimmed by 4 bases and 10 bases, with 12 bases remaining between them. The CDR3 spans 13 residues. This CDR3 is CASSPAGDSPLHF. The CDR3 DNA reads TGTGCCAGCAGCCCGGCAGGGGACTCACCCCTCCACTTT.